The 21 T cell receptor beta chains given below trace back to one sample, sequenced in a study of breast tumors, draining lymph nodes, adjacent tissues. TCRdb itself ran the multiplex PCR reads through MiXCR, one entry per CDR3 protein. Of about 180,000 distinct CDR3 sequences listed, roughly 30% are singletons. Axillary draining lymph nodes of breast cancer patients supplied the node samples. Source material: axillary lymph node tissue. The receptors shown here come from a female donor with breast cancer. Some clones in this sample may be carry-over from other donors' samples.

This clonotype came up many times. The chain combines TRBV19 with TRBJ2-5; TRBD1 matches at 12 bases. The germline V gene has CDR1 LNHDA and CDR2 SQIVND (reference sequence). The CDR3 is 16 amino acids. With V trimmed by 3 bases and J by 5 bases, 7 bases remained unmatched. CDR3 region: CASSIRDRGLGETQYF. CDR3 coding DNA: TGTGCCAGTAGTATCAGGGACAGGGGGCTGGGGGAGACCCAGTACTTC. Drawing the rest from reference TRBV19 and TRBJ2-5, the complete variable domain is DGGITQSPKYLFRKEGQNVTLSCEQNLNHDAMYWYRQDPGQGLRLIYYSQIVNDFQKGDIAEGYSVSREKKESFPLTVTSAQKNPTAFYLCASSIRDRGLGETQYFGPGTRLLVL.

This clonotype has at least ten counts. The CDR3 spells CASSPFRDEQYF. The DNA for the CDR3 is TGCGCCAGCAGCCCCTTTCGGGACGAGCAGTACTTC. The chain employs TRBV5-1 and TRBJ2-7, with D hard to call. V was trimmed by 4 bases and J by 5 bases, leaving 10 bases between them. Looked up from germline, CDR1 is SGHRS and CDR2 is YFSETQ. The CDR3 sequence is 12 residues long.

This clonotype has a count of ten or more. This rearrangement joins TRBV7-2 to TRBJ2-7, with TRBD1 as a possible D gene (6 bases). V lost 2 bases to trimming and J lost 2 bases, with 10 bases between them. CDR1 SGHTA and CDR2 FQGNSA come from the germline V gene. The length of the CDR3 is 14 residues. Here the CDR3 reads CASSLFQGPYEQYF. CDR3 sequence (DNA): TGTGCCAGCAGCTTATTCCAGGGGCCCTACGAGCAGTACTTC.

At least ten counts were recorded for this clonotype. The chain recombines TRBV9 with TRBJ1-2, with D tentatively TRBD1 (6 bases). CDR3 length: 14 amino acids. The germline gives CDR1 SGDLS, CDR2 YYNGEE. V lost 1 base to trimming and J lost 6 bases, with 13 bases between them. For the CDR3, the DNA is TGTGCCAGCAGCGTACTGGGGGCGCCGGATGGCTACACCTTC. Its translation: CASSVLGAPDGYTF.

This clonotype occurred many times. CDR3 nucleotide sequence: TGTGCCAGCAGCCGGGTGGGGGGCACAGATACGCAGTATTTT. This encodes CASSRVGGTDTQYF. The chain combines TRBV7-8 with TRBJ2-3; possibly TRBD1 or TRBD2 for D (5 bases each). The V end lost 5 bases, the J end lost 1 base, and 10 bases lay between the germline ends. The V gene's germline CDR1 is SGHVS and CDR2 FQNEAQ. The CDR3 is 14 amino acids.

This chain uses TRBV7-8 with TRBJ1-1; D possibly corresponds to TRBD1 (6 bases). The CDR3 runs 13 residues. Germline V gene lookup returns CDR1 SGHVS and CDR2 FQNEAQ. With 5 bases removed from V and 1 base from J, the gap between germline ends came to 8 bases. CDR3 nucleotides: TGTGCCAGCAGCCAGGACAGGAACACTGAAGCTTTCTTT. As protein: CASSQDRNTEAFF.

This sequence joins TRBV7-2 and TRBJ2-5; D might be TRBD2 (6 bases). The CDR3 extends over 14 amino acids. V lost 3 bases and J 5 bases, leaving 13 bases between the germline ends. CDR1 and CDR2 from the germline V gene are SGHTA and FQGNSA. DNA of the CDR3: TGTGCCAGCAGCTTTGGAGGGCCCAATGAGACCCAGTACTTC. This encodes CASSFGGPNETQYF.

Ten or more counts support this clonotype. The chain carries TRBV20-1 and TRBJ2-3; D tentatively fits TRBD1 or TRBD2 (5 bases each). The ends were cut back, 6 bases at V and 4 bases at J, with 17 bases in the middle. Per germline, CDR1 DFQATT and CDR2 SNEGSKA (reference sequence). The length of the CDR3 is 14 residues. Written as DNA, the CDR3 is TGCAGTGCCCTGGGACCCCCGGACCCAGATACGCAGTATTTT. As protein: CSALGPPDPDTQYF.

This clonotype was counted a few times. Possible read error: a much larger clone is one base away. V and J are TRBV19 and TRBJ2-2; D ambiguous. V lost 5 bases and J lost 5, with 9 bases in between. Germline V CDR1 and CDR2: LNHDA, SQIVND (reference sequence). This CDR3 is 13 amino acids long. CDR3 nucleotides: TGTGCCAGTAGTGATATGGGTACCGGGGAGCTGTTTTTT. Translation gives CASSDMGTGELFF.

This chain links TRBV7-2 with TRBJ1-4; 8 nucleotides match TRBD1. CDR3 size: 14 residues. The germline gives CDR1 SGHTA, CDR2 FQGNSA. V shed 4 bases, J shed 7 bases, and the junction held 5 bases outside the gene matches. CDR3 residues: CASSWGQDREKLFF. The CDR3 nucleotides read TGTGCCAGCAGCTGGGGACAGGATCGTGAAAAACTGTTTTTT.

The gene calls are TRBV11-2 and TRBJ2-3; D is perhaps TRBD1 or TRBD2 (6 bases each). CDR3 length equals 15 residues. Between the trimmed V and J ends, which lost 5 bases and 11 bases, there was a span of 23 bases. Germline values: CDR1 SGHAT, CDR2 FQNNGV. CDR3 region: CASSKEGGWEYEQYF. The CDR3 region has the DNA TGTGCCAGCAGCAAGGAGGGGGGTTGGGAATATGAGCAGTATTTT.

At least ten counts were recorded for this clonotype. The chain uses TRBV4-2 and TRBJ2-3, with 9 bases fitting TRBD2. The CDR3 loop spans 16 amino acids. V shed 1 base, J shed 4 bases, and the junction held 6 bases outside the gene matches. CDR1 is LGHNA, CDR2 YNFKEQ, per germline. CDR3 sequence reads: CASSQVSAGGPDTQYF. The CDR3 DNA is TGTGCCAGCAGCCAAGTCTCGGCGGGGGGGCCAGATACGCAGTATTTT.

The chain recombines TRBV7-9 with TRBJ2-7; TRBD1 matches 8 bases. Germline V gene lookup returns CDR1 SEHNR and CDR2 FQNEAQ (reference sequence). Germline trimming cut 0 bases from V and 3 bases from J; bases unmatched to any gene: 4. The CDR3 has 15 amino acids. CDR3 loop: CASSLAYRGSYEQYF. The CDR3 region has the DNA TGTGCCAGCAGCTTAGCGTACAGGGGGAGCTACGAGCAGTACTTC.

In this sample, this clonotype turned up many times. The V and J genes are TRBV7-6 and TRBJ2-1, with 13 bases matching TRBD2. Germline CDR1 is SGHVS and CDR2 is FNYEAQ. Trimming cost V 5 bases and J 3 bases; bases outside gene matches: 4. This CDR3 is built from 16 residues. CDR3: CASSGTSGAFYNEQFF. The CDR3 DNA reads TGTGCCAGCAGCGGGACTAGCGGGGCATTCTACAATGAGCAGTTCTTC.

This clonotype was seen at least ten times. V and J are TRBV11-2 and TRBJ2-7; no reliable D call. Trimming removed 3 bases from V and 2 bases from J, with 5 bases in between. The CDR3 covers 12 residues. Germline-derived CDR1 and CDR2 are SGHAT and FQNNGV. DNA of the CDR3: TGTGCCAGCAGCTTCATCCCCTACGAGCAGTACTTC. It is translated as CASSFIPYEQYF.

The chain joins TRBV7-2 to TRBJ1-1, with D unresolved. The CDR3 loop spans 14 amino acids. Germline assignment: CDR1 SGHTA and CDR2 FQGNSA. V lost 5 bases and J lost 1, with 11 bases in between. CDR3 sequence: CASSLLWANTEAFF. The CDR3, as DNA: TGTGCCAGCAGCCTATTATGGGCGAACACTGAAGCTTTCTTT.

V is TRBV29-1 and J is TRBJ1-2; weak D call: TRBD1 (6 bases). The V and J ends lost 7 bases and 1 base respectively, with 25 bases between them. Germline values: CDR1 SQVTM, CDR2 ANQGSEA. This CDR3 is 17 amino acids long. The CDR3 loop is CSDRDTLRTSLNYGYTF. CDR3 DNA: TGCAGCGACCGGGACACCCTGCGAACGTCGCTTAACTATGGCTACACCTTC.

This clonotype was found many times. The J gene is TRBJ2-2, the V gene TRBV9; 10 bases match TRBD1. The length of the CDR3 is 15 residues. Per the germline V gene, CDR1 is SGDLS and CDR2 is YYNGEE. V was pared by 4 bases and J by 11 bases, with 11 bases of the junction left unmatched. The CDR3 region has the DNA TGTGCCAGCAGCCCCGGGACAGGGGCATTTTTCGAGCTGTTTTTT. It translates to CASSPGTGAFFELFF.

This rearrangement joins TRBV19 to TRBJ1-1; D uncertain. In germline, CDR1 is LNHDA, CDR2 SQIVND (reference sequence). The CDR3 runs to 13 residues. V shed 5 bases and J shed 5 bases, with 12 bases lying between them. The CDR3 region is CASSVDSETEAFF. The CDR3 bases are TGTGCCAGTAGTGTGGATAGTGAGACTGAAGCTTTCTTT.

This clonotype was observed at least ten times. This chain joins TRBV11-3 and TRBJ2-3; D unresolved. Germline CDR1 is SGHNT and CDR2 is YENEEA. Trimming removed 5 bases at V and 4 bases at J, with 19 bases between. The CDR3 covers 16 residues. The CDR3 here is CASSVGTVSPPDTQYF. The DNA of the CDR3 is TGTGCCAGCAGCGTGGGAACAGTCTCTCCCCCAGATACGCAGTATTTT.

The chain is built from TRBV27 and TRBJ2-1, with D uncertain. CDR1 MNHEY and CDR2 SMNVEV come from the germline V gene (reference sequence). This CDR3 contains 15 residues. The V end lost 7 bases, the J end lost 0 bases, and 13 bases lay between the germline ends. CDR3 DNA: TGTGCCAGCAAAACCCAGTTGAGCTCCTACAATGAGCAGTTCTTC. Translated, it gives CASKTQLSSYNEQFF.